The entry below describes one TCR beta chain. The target of this receptor is not known. The sample holds no much larger clone one base away, and base qualities are not on file. To sequence the TCRbeta CDR3 region, genomic DNA was isolated from the sorted cells. TCRbeta CDR3 regions were sequenced using the immunoSEQ Assay. This is the immuneACCESS table as TCRdb keeps it, with only in-frame sequences that have V and J called. A part of the clones is gone; compared with another copy, unresolved V genes explain less than half, and the rest is unexplained. This sample comprises 20,000 to 25,000 clones, 70% to 85% of them detected only once. The top ten constitute 15% to 20% of the sample. The trial excluded patients who had a history of autoimmune disease or who were on systemic immunosuppression. In every dose cohort, peripheral blood was drawn for TCR sequencing at baseline, cycle 4 day 1, and cycle 7 day 1. Samples were obtained from an open-label, multicenter, first-in-human phase I dose-escalation trial of ivuxolimab. The trial enrolled adults with locally advanced or metastatic head and neck squamous cell, hepatocellular, melanoma or renal cell carcinoma. CD4+ and CD8+ T cells were sorted separately from peripheral blood before TCR sequencing.

CDR1 is given as LGHNT and CDR2 as FRNRAP, both from the germline V gene. Reading from cysteine to phenylalanine, the CDR3 counts 12 amino acids. CDR3 DNA only is kept here, 36 bases in frame from base 1. The V end loses 1 base and the J end loses 9 bases, and a stretch of 7 bases separates them. The data were obtained in a study of OX40 agonist ivuxolimab in advanced cancers. About the study as a whole: Ivuxolimab was an agonistic, fully human IgG2 monoclonal antibody directed against OX40 (CD134), a costimulatory receptor. Intravenous ivuxolimab was administered to patients every 2 weeks at six dose levels: 0.01, 0.1, 0.3, 1.5, 3 and 10 mg/kg. Among the roughly 52 dose-escalation patients, roughly 20 had hepatocellular carcinoma, 15 or so melanoma, 9 renal cell carcinoma and 9 head and neck cancer. In the dose-escalation cohort, 82.7% of patients were male, and the mean age was approximately 64 years, with a range of about 23 to 90. Patients were allowed to have had prior anti-PD-1, anti-PD-L1 or anti-CTLA-4 therapy, and roughly two fifths of the dose-escalation patients had been treated with checkpoint inhibitors. Partial responses occurred in three dose-escalation patients: two with cutaneous melanoma and one with hepatocellular carcinoma. The purpose of peripheral TCRbeta sequencing was to test whether ivuxolimab changed TCR sequence diversity and led to clonal T-cell expansion. The paper covers the monotherapy dose-escalation part of the phase I ivuxolimab trial, which included N of about 51 patients. Paper-wide results and their limitations: Low levels of normalized T-cell clonal expansion were also seen in some patients who did not respond. At doses of 0.1 to 3.0 mg/kg, clonal expansion of both CD4+ and CD8+ T cells in blood was seen between baseline and week 6. Partial responders in the 0.1-3.0 mg/kg groups had among the lowest normalized peripheral clonal expansion, especially among CD8+ T cells. Which antigens the clonally expanded peripheral T cells were specific for was not determined. After ivuxolimab, CD8+ T cells had more expanded clones than CD4+ T cells on average.

The chain is assembled from TRBV12-5 and TRBJ2-1; no D gene can be assigned with confidence. The source was CD4+ or CD8+ T cells sorted from blood, collected in a trial of the OX40 agonist ivuxolimab. The source is an adult with an advanced solid tumor such as melanoma, head and neck, liver or kidney cancer. CDR3 protein: CASGLETGEQFF. The base sequence is TGTGCTAGTGGTTTGGAGACGGGTGAGCAGTTCTTC.